This T cell receptor (beta chain) appears in the sequencing data of a study of T cells in Graves' hyperthyroidism and ophthalmopathy. Newly diagnosed hyperthyroidism patients aged 18 to 65 years had disease lasting under 2 months. In making diagnoses, clinical symptoms, serum thyroxine and TRAb, thyroid ultrasound and orbital computed tomography were all used. The blood was taken when hyperthyroidism was first diagnosed, before any ophthalmopathy symptoms showed up. The CDR3 runs 13 residues. The germline gives CDR1 SGHVS, CDR2 FNYEAQ. V was trimmed by 1 base and J by 7 bases, leaving 7 bases between them. This clonotype has more than one count but fewer than ten. Its target is unknown. The source material, RNA transcripts, was used to amplify TCR beta CDR3 regions. The HTBI set primed first-round TCR CDR3 RT-PCR. TCRdb itself ran the multiplex PCR reads through MiXCR, one entry per CDR3 protein. Counted here are around 280,000 distinct CDR3 sequences, 10% to 15% occurring once; the ten biggest clones make up approximately 7.8%.

Study-level points and caveats: Most thyroid clonotypes that were expanded above 0.001 also turned up in blood.

V gene TRBV7-6 combines with J gene TRBJ2-2, with D uncertain. The receptor comes from a woman in her twenties or thirties with Graves' hyperthyroidism that later progressed to Graves' ophthalmopathy. Sequenced input: blood. The CDR3 region has the DNA TGTGCCAGCAGCTTAGGTGGATACGGGGAGCTGTTTTTT. This encodes CASSLGGYGELFF.